This is a list of T cell receptor beta chains from one sample in a study of regulatory T cells in long-lasting Graves disease. TCRdb analysed the multiplex PCR reads with MiXCR anew, one entry per CDR3 protein. This table holds 700,000 or so distinct CDR3 sequences, around 30% found once. Material: peripheral blood mononuclear cells (PBMCs), obtained when the disease was refractory, from a patient treated with antithyroid drugs. The receptors come from a female donor with Graves disease. CDR3s include the opening cysteine and the closing phenylalanine or tryptophan. D genes are given only for firm matches. Size values are once, few and many counts, or a class for expanded clones, and some rows have none.

clone_size j_call v_call d_call cdr3_aa cdr3_nt
NA TRBJ1-5 TRBV6-1 NA CASSEGRSGAPMYSNQPQHF TGTGCCAGCAGTGAAGGTAGAAGTGGGGCCCCGATGTATAGCAATCAGCCCCAGCATTTT
NA TRBJ2-7 TRBV29-1 TRBD1 CSVHTGQGRPYEQYF TGCAGCGTCCACACCGGACAGGGGCGACCCTACGAGCAGTACTTC
NA TRBJ1-1 TRBV7-6 TRBD1 CASSPGTGMAEAFF TGTGCCAGCAGCCCAGGGACAGGGATGGCTGAAGCTTTCTTT
few TRBJ1-3 TRBV27 NA CASSSRAGNTIYF TGTGCCAGCAGTTCCAGGGCTGGAAACACCATATATTTT
NA TRBJ1-1 TRBV5-1 TRBD1 CASSLDRQGWRNTEAFF TGCGCCAGCAGCCTCGACCGACAGGGGTGGCGGAACACTGAAGCTTTCTTT
NA TRBJ1-5 TRBV19 NA CASSGLSGRNQPQHF TGTGCCAGTAGTGGTCTGTCCGGGCGCAATCAGCCCCAGCATTTT
once TRBJ1-1 TRBV7-2 NA CASSVRTIANTEAFF TGTGCCAGCAGCGTTAGGACAATCGCGAACACTGAAGCTTTCTTT
NA TRBJ1-2 TRBV29-1 NA CSVQAPNGYTF TGCAGCGTCCAAGCGCCAAATGGCTACACCTTC
NA TRBJ2-1 TRBV11-2 NA CASSEAATSYNEQFF TGTGCCAGCAGCGAAGCGGCCACTTCCTACAATGAGCAGTTCTTC
NA TRBJ2-2 TRBV27 NA CASSIISRTANTGELFF TGTGCCAGCAGTATAATATCAAGAACCGCTAACACCGGGGAGCTGTTTTTT
NA TRBJ2-7 TRBV20-1 NA CSARTTTGTLSYEQYF TGCAGTGCTAGGACCACTACAGGGACCTTATCCTACGAGCAGTACTTC
few TRBJ2-5 TRBV6-2/TRBV6-3 TRBD2 CASRASGGYQETQYF TGTGCCAGCAGGGCCTCGGGGGGGTACCAAGAGACCCAGTACTTC
few TRBJ2-4 TRBV27 NA CASRASPLAKNIQYF TGTGCCAGCAGAGCCAGTCCTTTAGCCAAAAACATTCAGTACTTC
NA TRBJ2-5 TRBV12-3/TRBV12-4 TRBD2 CARGTSGSRGETQYF TGTGCCAGAGGGACTAGCGGGAGCCGGGGGGAGACCCAGTACTTC
NA TRBJ2-7 TRBV5-1 TRBD1 CASSPQSGQGGGKQYF TGCGCCAGCAGCCCCCAGTCTGGACAGGGGGGAGGAAAGCAGTACTTC
NA TRBJ2-5 TRBV20-1 TRBD2 CSARIAGSGETQYF TGCAGTGCTCGAATAGCGGGATCGGGGGAGACCCAGTACTTC
NA TRBJ1-5 TRBV19 NA CASSYLGQLAGNQPQHF TGTGCCAGTAGTTACCTGGGGCAGCTGGCTGGCAATCAGCCCCAGCATTTT
few TRBJ1-4 TRBV6-5 NA CASSYWGEKLFF TGTGCCAGCAGTTACTGGGGGGAAAAACTGTTTTTT
many TRBJ2-7 TRBV7-9 NA CASSLVGRSYEQYF TGTGCCAGCAGCTTAGTGGGCAGGAGCTACGAGCAGTACTTC
many TRBJ2-7 TRBV6-1 NA CASSEHGGSYEQYF TGTGCCAGCAGTGAACACGGGGGATCCTACGAGCAGTACTTC
NA TRBJ1-5 TRBV18 NA CASSPGSTQHF TGTGCCAGCTCACCGGGCTCGACCCAGCATTTT
NA TRBJ2-2 TRBV5-4 NA CASSLMDTGELFF TGTGCCAGCAGCTTGATGGACACCGGGGAGCTGTTTTTT
many TRBJ1-5 TRBV28 NA CASSFSFNQPQHF TGTGCCAGCAGTTTCTCATTCAATCAGCCCCAGCATTTT
NA TRBJ1-4 TRBV5-1 TRBD1 CASSGDRGTEKLFF TGCGCCAGCAGCGGGGACAGGGGGACGGAAAAACTGTTTTTT
few TRBJ1-2 TRBV27 NA CASSPRPIPELGYTF TGTGCCAGCAGTCCACGACCCATACCGGAGCTGGGCTACACCTTC
few TRBJ2-2 TRBV12-3/TRBV12-4 NA CASSLGGSFNTGELFF TGTGCCAGCAGTTTAGGAGGGTCATTCAACACCGGGGAGCTGTTTTTT
NA TRBJ2-7 TRBV5-6 TRBD2 CASSIWLAGSYEQYF TGTGCCAGCAGCATTTGGCTAGCGGGATCCTACGAGCAGTACTTC